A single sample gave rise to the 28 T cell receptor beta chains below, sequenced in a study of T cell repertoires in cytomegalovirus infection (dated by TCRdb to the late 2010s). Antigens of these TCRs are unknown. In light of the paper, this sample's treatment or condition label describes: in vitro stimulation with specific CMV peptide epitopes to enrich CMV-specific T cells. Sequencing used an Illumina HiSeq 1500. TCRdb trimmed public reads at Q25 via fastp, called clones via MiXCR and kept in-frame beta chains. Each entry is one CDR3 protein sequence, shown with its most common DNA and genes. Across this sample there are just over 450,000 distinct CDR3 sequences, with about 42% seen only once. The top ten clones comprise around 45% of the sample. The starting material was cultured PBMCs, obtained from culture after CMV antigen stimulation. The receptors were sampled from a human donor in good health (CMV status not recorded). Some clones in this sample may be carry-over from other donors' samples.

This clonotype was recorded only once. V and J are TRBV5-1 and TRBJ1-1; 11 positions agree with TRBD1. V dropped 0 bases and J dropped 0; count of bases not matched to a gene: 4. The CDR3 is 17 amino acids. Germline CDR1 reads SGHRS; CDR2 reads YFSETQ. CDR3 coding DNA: TGCGCCAGCAGCTTGGGGACAGGGGGCGCATTGAACACTGAAGCTTTCTTT. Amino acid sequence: CASSLGTGGALNTEAFF.

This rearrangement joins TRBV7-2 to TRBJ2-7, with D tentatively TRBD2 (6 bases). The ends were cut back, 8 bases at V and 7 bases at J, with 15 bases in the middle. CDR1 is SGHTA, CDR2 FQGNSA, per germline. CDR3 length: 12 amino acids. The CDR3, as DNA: TGTGCCAGCCTCGTACCTGGGGGGGAGCAGTACTTC. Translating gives CASLVPGGEQYF.

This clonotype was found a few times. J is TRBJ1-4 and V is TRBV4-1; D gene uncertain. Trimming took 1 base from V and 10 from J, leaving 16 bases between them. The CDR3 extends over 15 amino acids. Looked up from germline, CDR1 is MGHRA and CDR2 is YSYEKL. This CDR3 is CASSQAVFVRGKLFF. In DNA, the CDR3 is TGCGCCAGCAGCCAAGCCGTGTTTGTCCGGGGAAAACTGTTTTTT.

The CDR3 region is CASSLGIWDSPLHF. The CDR3 DNA reads TGTGCCAGCAGTTTGGGAATCTGGGATTCACCCCTCCACTTT. This chain links TRBV28 with TRBJ1-6; D unresolved. Trimming removed 3 bases from V and 8 bases from J, with 11 bases in between. CDR3 length: 14 residues. Germline V gives CDR1 MDHEN, CDR2 SYDVKM.

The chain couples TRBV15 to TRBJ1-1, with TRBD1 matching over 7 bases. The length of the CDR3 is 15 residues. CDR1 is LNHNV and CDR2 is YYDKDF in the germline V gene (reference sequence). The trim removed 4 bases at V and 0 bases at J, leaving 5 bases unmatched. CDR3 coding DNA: TGTGCCACCAGCACGGCGGGACAGTTGAACACTGAAGCTTTCTTT. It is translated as CATSTAGQLNTEAFF.

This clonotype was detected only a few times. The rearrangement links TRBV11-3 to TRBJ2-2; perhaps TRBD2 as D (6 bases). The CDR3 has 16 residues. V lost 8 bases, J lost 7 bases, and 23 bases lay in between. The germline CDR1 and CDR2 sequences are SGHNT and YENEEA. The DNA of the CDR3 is TGTGCCAGCGGACTTAGGATGGGGGGTGGTAGCGGGGAGCTGTTTTTT. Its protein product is CASGLRMGGGSGELFF.

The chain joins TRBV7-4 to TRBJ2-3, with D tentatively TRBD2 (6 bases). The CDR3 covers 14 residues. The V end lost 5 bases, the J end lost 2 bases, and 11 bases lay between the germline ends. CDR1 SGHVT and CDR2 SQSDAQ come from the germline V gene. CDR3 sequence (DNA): TGTGCCAGCAGCGCGGGAAAATCCACAGATACGCAGTATTTT. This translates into CASSAGKSTDTQYF. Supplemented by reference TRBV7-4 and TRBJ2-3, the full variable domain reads GAGVSQSPRYKVAKRGRDVALRCDSISGHVTLYWYRQTLGQGSEVLTYSQSDAQRDKSGRPSGRFSAERPERSVSTLKIQRTEQGDSAVYLCASSAGKSTDTQYFGPGTRLTVL.

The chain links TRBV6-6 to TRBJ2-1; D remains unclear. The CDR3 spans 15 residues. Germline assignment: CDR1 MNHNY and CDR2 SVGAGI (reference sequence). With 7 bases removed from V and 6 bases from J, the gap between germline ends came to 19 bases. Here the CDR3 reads CASTEGRKRINEQFF. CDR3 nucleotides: TGTGCCAGCACCGAAGGTAGGAAACGGATCAATGAGCAGTTCTTC.

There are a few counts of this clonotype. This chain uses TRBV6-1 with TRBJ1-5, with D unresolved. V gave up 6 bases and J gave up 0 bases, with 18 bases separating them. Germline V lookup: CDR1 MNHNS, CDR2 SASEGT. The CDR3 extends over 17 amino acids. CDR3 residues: CASSGGRAGHSNQPQHF. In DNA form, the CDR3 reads TGTGCCAGCAGCGGAGGGAGGGCAGGCCATAGCAATCAGCCCCAGCATTTT.

The CDR3 bases are TGTGCCAGCAGTCGAAGGACTAGCGGGGACGCAGATACGCAGTATTTT. It is translated as CASSRRTSGDADTQYF. The chain is built from TRBV7-9 and TRBJ2-3, with 12 positions matching TRBD2. This CDR3 contains 16 residues. The V segment lost 6 bases and the J segment 4 bases; nucleotides outside the gene matches: 8. Germline V CDR1 and CDR2: SEHNR, FQNEAQ (reference sequence).

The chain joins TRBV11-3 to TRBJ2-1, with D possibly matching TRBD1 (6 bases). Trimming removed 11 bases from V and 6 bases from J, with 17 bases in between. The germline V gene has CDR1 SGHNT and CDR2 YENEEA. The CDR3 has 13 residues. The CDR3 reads CASSSGALNEQFF. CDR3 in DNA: TGTGCCTCCTCCTCAGGGGCTCTCAATGAGCAGTTCTTC.

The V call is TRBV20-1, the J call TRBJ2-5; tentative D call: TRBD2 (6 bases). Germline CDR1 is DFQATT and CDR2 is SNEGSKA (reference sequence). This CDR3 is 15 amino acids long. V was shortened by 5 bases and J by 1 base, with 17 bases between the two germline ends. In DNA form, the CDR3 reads TGCAGTGCTCAACTTCCGGGACTCCCCCAAGAGACCCAGTACTTC. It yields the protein CSAQLPGLPQETQYF.

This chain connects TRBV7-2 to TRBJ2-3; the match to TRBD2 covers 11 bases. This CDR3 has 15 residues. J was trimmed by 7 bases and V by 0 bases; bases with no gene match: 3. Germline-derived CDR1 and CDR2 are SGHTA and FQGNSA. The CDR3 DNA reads TGTGCCAGCAGCTTAGCTTCTAGCGGGGGGTATACGCAGTATTTT. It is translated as CASSLASSGGYTQYF.

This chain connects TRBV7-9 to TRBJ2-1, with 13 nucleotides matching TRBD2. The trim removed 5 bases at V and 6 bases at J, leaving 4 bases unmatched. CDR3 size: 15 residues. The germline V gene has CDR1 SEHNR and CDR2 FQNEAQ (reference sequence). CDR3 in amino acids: CASSATSGGVNEQFF. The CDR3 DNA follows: TGTGCCAGCAGCGCCACTAGCGGGGGGGTCAATGAGCAGTTCTTC.

The CDR3: CASSAVSGTGASSYNSPLHF. In nucleotides, the CDR3 is TGTGCCAGCAGCGCTGTATCCGGGACAGGGGCGAGCTCCTATAATTCACCCCTCCACTTT. The V gene is TRBV2, the J gene TRBJ1-6, with 10 bases matching TRBD1. This CDR3 is built from 20 residues. Germline assignment: CDR1 SNHLY and CDR2 FYNNEI. The V gene end was trimmed by 6 bases and the J gene end by 0 bases; junction bases not matched to a gene: 14.

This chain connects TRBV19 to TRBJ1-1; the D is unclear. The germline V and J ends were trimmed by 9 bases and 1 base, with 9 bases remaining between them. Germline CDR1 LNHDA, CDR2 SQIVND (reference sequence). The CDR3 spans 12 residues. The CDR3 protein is CASQRWNTEAFF. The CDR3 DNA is TGTGCCAGCCAGAGGTGGAACACTGAAGCTTTCTTT.

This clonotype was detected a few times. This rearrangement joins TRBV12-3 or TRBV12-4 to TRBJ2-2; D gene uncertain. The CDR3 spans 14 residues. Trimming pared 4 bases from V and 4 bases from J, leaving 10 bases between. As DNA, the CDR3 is TGTGCCAGCAGTTGGGCCAGGCGCACCGGGGAGCTGTTTTTT. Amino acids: CASSWARRTGELFF.

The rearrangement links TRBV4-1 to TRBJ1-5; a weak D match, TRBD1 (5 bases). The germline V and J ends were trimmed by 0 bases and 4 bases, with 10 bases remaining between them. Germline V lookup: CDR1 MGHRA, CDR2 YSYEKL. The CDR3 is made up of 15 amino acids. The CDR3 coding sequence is TGCGCCAGCAGCCAAGAAGCAGGGCGTAATCAGCCCCAGCATTTT. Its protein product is CASSQEAGRNQPQHF.

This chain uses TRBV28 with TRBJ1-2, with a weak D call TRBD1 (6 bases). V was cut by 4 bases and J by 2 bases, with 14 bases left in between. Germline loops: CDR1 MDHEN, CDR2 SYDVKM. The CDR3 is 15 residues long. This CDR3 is CASSYPGHGNYGYTF. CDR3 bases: TGTGCCAGCAGTTACCCGGGACACGGGAACTATGGCTACACCTTC.

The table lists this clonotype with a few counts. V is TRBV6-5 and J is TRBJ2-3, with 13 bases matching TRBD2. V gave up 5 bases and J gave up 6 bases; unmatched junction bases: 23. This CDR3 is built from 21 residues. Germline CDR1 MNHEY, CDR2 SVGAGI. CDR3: CASSTRTPTPLAGGQGDTQYF. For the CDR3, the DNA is TGTGCCAGCAGTACCCGGACTCCCACACCACTAGCGGGGGGGCAAGGGGATACGCAGTATTTT.

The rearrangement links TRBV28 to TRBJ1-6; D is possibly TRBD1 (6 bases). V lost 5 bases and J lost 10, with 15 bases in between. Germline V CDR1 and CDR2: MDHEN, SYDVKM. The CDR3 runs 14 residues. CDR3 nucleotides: TGTGCCAGCAGTCTCTACAGGGTGGGCTCACCCCTCCACTTT. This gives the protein CASSLYRVGSPLHF.

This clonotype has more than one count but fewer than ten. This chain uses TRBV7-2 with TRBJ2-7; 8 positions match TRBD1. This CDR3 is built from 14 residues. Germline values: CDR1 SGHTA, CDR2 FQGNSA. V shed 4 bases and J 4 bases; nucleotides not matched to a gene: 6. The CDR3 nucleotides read TGTGCCAGCAGCTCAGGGGACAGGCGGTACGAGCAGTACTTC. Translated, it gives CASSSGDRRYEQYF.

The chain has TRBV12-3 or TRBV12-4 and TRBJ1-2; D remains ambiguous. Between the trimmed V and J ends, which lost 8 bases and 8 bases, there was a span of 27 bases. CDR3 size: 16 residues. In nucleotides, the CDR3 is TGTGCCAGCGATTCGACTCAAGGTTTGGGGTCTAAAGGCTACACCTTC. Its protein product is CASDSTQGLGSKGYTF.

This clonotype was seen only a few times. Written as DNA, the CDR3 is TGTGCCAGCAGCTTCGGCCTAGCGGGAGGGTTTGAGCAGTTCTTC. The encoded protein is CASSFGLAGGFEQFF. V is TRBV7-2 and J is TRBJ2-1; 12 bases map to TRBD2. Germline lookup yields CDR1 SGHTA and CDR2 FQGNSA. This CDR3 region has 15 residues. Germline trimming cut 3 bases from V and 9 bases from J; bases unmatched to any gene: 6. Variable domain in full (rest from reference TRBV7-2 and TRBJ2-1): GAGVSQSPSNKVTEKGKDVELRCDPISGHTALYWYRQSLGQGLEFLIYFQGNSAPDKSGLPSDRFSAERTGGSVSTLTIQRTQQEDSAVYLCASSFGLAGGFEQFFGPGTRLTVL.

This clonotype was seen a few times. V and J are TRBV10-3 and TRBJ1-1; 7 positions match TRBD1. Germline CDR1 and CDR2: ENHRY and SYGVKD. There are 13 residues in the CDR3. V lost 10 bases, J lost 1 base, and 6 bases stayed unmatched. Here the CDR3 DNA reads TGTGCCACGCAGGGGGGTAGGAACACTGAAGCTTTCTTT. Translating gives CATQGGRNTEAFF.

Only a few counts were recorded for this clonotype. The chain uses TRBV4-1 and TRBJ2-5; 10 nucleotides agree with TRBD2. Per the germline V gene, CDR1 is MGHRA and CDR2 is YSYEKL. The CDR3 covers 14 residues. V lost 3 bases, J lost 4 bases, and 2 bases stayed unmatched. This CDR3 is CASSHPSGGETQYF. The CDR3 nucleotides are TGCGCCAGCAGCCATCCTAGCGGGGGAGAGACCCAGTACTTC.

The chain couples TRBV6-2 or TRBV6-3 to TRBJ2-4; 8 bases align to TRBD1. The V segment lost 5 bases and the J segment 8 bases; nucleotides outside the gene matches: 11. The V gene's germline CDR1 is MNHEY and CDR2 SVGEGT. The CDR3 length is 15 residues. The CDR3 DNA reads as TGTGCCAGCAGTCGACAGGGGAGTGGTCTCGACATTCAGTACTTC. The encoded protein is CASSRQGSGLDIQYF.

The CDR3 coding sequence is TGCGCCAGCAGTCAATCGAAAAGCGGGGCCTCCTACAATGAGCAGTTCTTC. Translating it yields CASSQSKSGASYNEQFF. V usage is TRBV23-1 and J usage is TRBJ2-1; 7 bases agree with TRBD2. Being an ORF, TRBV23-1 has a function that is uncertain. V lost 0 bases and J lost 0; bases outside the gene matches: 5. The CDR3 is made up of 17 amino acids.